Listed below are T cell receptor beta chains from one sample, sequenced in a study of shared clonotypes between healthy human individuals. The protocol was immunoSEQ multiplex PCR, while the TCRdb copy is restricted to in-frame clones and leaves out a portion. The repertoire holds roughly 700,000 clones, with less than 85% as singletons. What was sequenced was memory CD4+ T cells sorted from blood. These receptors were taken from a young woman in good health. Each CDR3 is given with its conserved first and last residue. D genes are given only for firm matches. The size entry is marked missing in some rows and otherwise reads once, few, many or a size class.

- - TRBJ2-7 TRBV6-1 CASSEAGSRGEQYF TGTGCCAGCAGTGAAGCGGGCTCAAGGGGAGAGCAGTACTTC
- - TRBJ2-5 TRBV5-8 CASSYGTKKQETQYF TGTGCCAGCAGCTATGGGACGAAAAAGCAAGAGACCCAGTACTTC
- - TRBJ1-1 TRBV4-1 CASSQSGRGEAFF TGCGCCAGCAGCCAATCAGGGCGCGGTGAAGCTTTCTTT
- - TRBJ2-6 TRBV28 CAVQRSSGANVLTF TGTGCCGTTCAGCGATCCTCTGGGGCCAACGTCCTGACTTTC
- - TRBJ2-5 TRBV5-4 CASSLLEGAAWGPQTQYF TGTGCCAGCAGCTTGTTGGAGGGTGCGGCCTGGGGTCCCCAGACCCAGTACTTC
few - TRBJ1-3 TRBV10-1 CASRAYPGNTIYF TGCGCCAGCAGAGCGTATCCTGGAAACACCATATATTTT
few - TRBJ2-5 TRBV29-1 CSTPGGLQETQYF TGCAGCACCCCGGGGGGCCTTCAAGAGACCCAGTACTTC
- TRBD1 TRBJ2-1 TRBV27 CASSFRDRRAEQFF TGTGCCAGCAGTTTTCGGGACAGAAGGGCCGAGCAGTTCTTC
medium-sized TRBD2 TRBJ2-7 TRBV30 CAWRGGFALEQYF TGTGCCTGGCGGGGGGGTTTCGCCCTCGAGCAGTACTTC
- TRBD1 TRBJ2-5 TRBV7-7 CASSNDREETQYF TGTGCCAGCAGTAATGACAGGGAAGAGACCCAGTACTTC
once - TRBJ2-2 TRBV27 CASSLLSGELFF TGTGCCAGCAGTTTATTAAGCGGGGAGCTGTTTTTT
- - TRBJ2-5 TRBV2 CASSDGLGYQETQYF TGTGCCAGCAGTGATGGCTTGGGGTACCAAGAGACCCAGTACTTC
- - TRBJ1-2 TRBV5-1 CASSPTPGPLGYTF TGCGCCAGCAGCCCGACCCCGGGTCCCCTTGGCTACACCTTC
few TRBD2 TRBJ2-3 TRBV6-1 CASSEAVTSGRTDTQYF TGTGCCAGCAGTGAAGCGGTCACTAGCGGGAGGACAGATACGCAGTATTTT
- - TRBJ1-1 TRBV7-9 CASSLVRKKDTEAFF TGTGCCAGCAGCTTAGTTCGGAAAAAGGACACTGAAGCTTTCTTT
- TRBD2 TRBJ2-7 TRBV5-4 CASSLAGGPREQYF TGTGCCAGCAGCTTGGCGGGAGGGCCTCGGGAGCAGTACTTC
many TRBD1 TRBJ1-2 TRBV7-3 CASSLQTGSGYTF TGTGCCAGCAGCCTTCAGACAGGGTCTGGCTACACCTTC
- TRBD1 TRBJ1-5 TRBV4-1 CASSQGGPGTGFGNQPQHF TGCGCCAGCAGCCAAGGCGGGCCCGGGACAGGGTTCGGCAATCAGCCCCAGCATTTT
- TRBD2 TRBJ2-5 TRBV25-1 CASTLAGGRETQYF TGTGCCAGCACGTTAGCGGGAGGAAGGGAGACCCAGTACTTC
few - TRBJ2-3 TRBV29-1 CSVEDGWLTDTQYF TGCAGCGTTGAAGATGGATGGCTCACAGATACGCAGTATTTT